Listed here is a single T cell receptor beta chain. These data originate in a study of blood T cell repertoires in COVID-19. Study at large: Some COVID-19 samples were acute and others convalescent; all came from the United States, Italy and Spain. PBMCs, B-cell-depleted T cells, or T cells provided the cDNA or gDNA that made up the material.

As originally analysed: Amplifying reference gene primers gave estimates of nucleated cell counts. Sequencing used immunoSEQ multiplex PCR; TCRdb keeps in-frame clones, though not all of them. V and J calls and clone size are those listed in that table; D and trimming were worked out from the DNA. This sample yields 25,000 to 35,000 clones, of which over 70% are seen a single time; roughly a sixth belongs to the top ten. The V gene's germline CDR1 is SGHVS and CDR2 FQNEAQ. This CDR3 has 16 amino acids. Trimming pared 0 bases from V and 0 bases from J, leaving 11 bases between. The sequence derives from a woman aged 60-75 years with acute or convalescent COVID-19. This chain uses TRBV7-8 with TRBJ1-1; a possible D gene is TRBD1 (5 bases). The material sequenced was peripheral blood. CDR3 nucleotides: TGTGCCAGCAGCTTAGCCAAGTCAGGGATGAACACTGAAGCTTTCTTT. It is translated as CASSLAKSGMNTEAFF. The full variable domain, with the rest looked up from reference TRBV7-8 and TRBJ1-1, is GAGVSQSPRYKVAKRGQDVALRCDPISGHVSLFWYQQALGQGPEFLTYFQNEAQLDKSGLPSDRFFAERPEGSVSTLKIQRTQQEDSAVYLCASSLAKSGMNTEAFFGQGTRLTVV.